This T cell receptor (beta chain) originates from a study of T cell clonality in common variable immunodeficiency. Overall study findings and caveats: Compared with controls, CVID subjects had fewer shared TCRbeta clones.

CVID and control samples used equivalent genomic DNA input. The repertoire was sequenced with immunoSEQ multiplex PCR; TCRdb's copy has only in-frame clones and lacks some. The sample has more than 30,000 clones, none seen only once. Caucasian heritage predominated among both patients and controls. Heparinized whole blood, about 4.5 to 9 ml, came from each donor. This clone was counted at least ten times. The antigen is unknown. Sequenced input: peripheral blood mononuclear cells. The origin of this receptor is a person aged 18 to 70 in good health.

The CDR3 bases that were read are TGTGCCAGCAGCATGGGACAGAGCAATCAGCCC. Translating gives CASSMGQSNQP. The CDR3 in full is CASSMGQSNQPQHF. The chain couples TRBV7-9 to TRBJ1-5, with 7 bases identical to TRBD1. The read ends 3 residues before the CDR3 terminus; that terminus is restored from the germline J gene. V lost 5 bases and J lost 1; bases outside the gene matches: 2. CDR1 SEHNR and CDR2 FQNEAQ come from the germline V gene (reference sequence). This CDR3 has 14 amino acids. Full variable domain (missing parts from reference TRBV7-9 and TRBJ1-5): DTGVSQNPRHKITKRGQNVTFRCDPISEHNRLYWYRQTLGQGPEFLTYFQNEAQLEKSRLLSDRFSAERPKGSFSTLEIQRTEQGDSAMYLCASSMGQSNQPQHFGDGTRLSIL.